The subject of this entry is one T cell receptor beta chain. The specificity of this receptor is unknown. Base qualities are not at hand, and no much larger clone is one base apart. The cohort was made up of roughly 670 healthy bone marrow donors. At the time of sampling, all cohort members were nominally healthy, though unrecorded immune exposures were likely present. The donor was CMV seropositive and belonged to the group of about 290 seropositive cohort members. A peripheral blood sample was provided by each donor, and peripheral blood mononuclear cells were used for TCR beta sequencing. The Qiagen DNeasy Blood Extraction Kit was used to extract genomic DNA from the blood cell samples. The source of the sample is a study of cytomegalovirus exposure and HLA in healthy donors (dated by TCRdb to the late 2010s). With respect to the entire study: According to an earlier analysis of around 600 of the donors, 150 million to 200 million T cells yielded 90 million to 130 million unique TCR beta sequences and about 300 Gb of sequence data. Genome-wide SNP genotypes for about 65% of the roughly 670 donors were used in a later genetic analysis, which treated that subset as a discovery cohort. HLA typing included class I and class II loci at four-digit resolution. In a later analysis, previously published TCR beta repertoires from 550 to 750 donors were re-analyzed and high-resolution HLA genotyping was added so that TCR occurrence patterns could be studied. Because of strong linkage in the cohort, a few DR-DQ haplotypes were treated as single units for association and clustering. The study used immunosequencing to profile the T cell repertoires of some 600 subjects and linked those repertoires to cytomegalovirus serostatus. The genetic ancestry cluster associated with self-reported Caucasian donors included around four fifths of the 398 genotyped donors. Along with the roughly 670-subject first cohort, a separate validation cohort of over a hundred different subjects was used. All discovery cohort repertoires had been generated using a single sequencing platform. The study aimed to test whether signatures of past pathogen exposure could be identified by cataloging public T cell receptors. On average, about 200,000 unique TCR beta nucleotide sequences were sequenced per donor among some 420 genotyped donors of the cohort, with 15% to 20% of those sequences being non-productive. To decide whether each TCR beta V gene segment behaved as functional or pseudogenic, an earlier analysis of approximately 600 of the donors relied on high-throughput TCR beta sequencing. The study combined high-throughput TCR immunosequencing, statistical association of individual TCRs with disease status, and machine learning to predict cytomegalovirus infection status. An early release that covered about 600 HLA-typed donors contained around 300 gigabases of sequencing data and tens of millions of unique TCR sequences. Alongside the repertoire data, information on donor age, sex, ethnicity and CMV serostatus was compiled. Typing coverage differed by locus: A, B, C, DRB1 and DQB1 were typed in about 620-630 donors, DQA1 in approximately 520, DPA1 in nearly 610, and DPB1 in 400 to 480. The later analysis used no new phenotypic data to find candidate immune exposures, relying instead on TCR beta sequences and their occurrence across donors. The paper's findings and limits, for the study overall: In a later analysis, TCR association rates were found to vary across HLA loci, with the most associated TCRs seen for DRB1 alleles and the fewest for HLA-C alleles. Cytomegalovirus status was reported to be diagnosed by the classifier with high specificity and sensitivity in both the original and validation cohorts. A further reported finding was that TCR beta sequences accurately predicted the HLA-A and HLA-B alleles for most subjects in the first cohort. The study gave a list of 150 to 200 TCR beta chains associated with cytomegalovirus. Seventeen rarely observed V segments, including chromosome 9 orphons, were excluded from the earlier analysis of several hundred of the donors because counts were too low. In a later analysis, HLA-associated TCR beta chains were found to be more clonally expanded and to have lower generation probabilities than equally common non-associated chains. When HLA alleles, especially DR and DQ, strongly co-occurred, TCR associations were difficult to assign to individual alleles. Most TCR sequences were seen in very few donors, while some public TCRs were found in many individuals. An association between a missense DCLRE1C variant and V-gene and J-gene trimming of TCR beta chains was found in a later genetic analysis and replicated in an independent cohort. Sequencing depth was assumed to be roughly uniform across donors in the presence/absence analyses, though that assumption may not hold. In a later genetic analysis, fewer N-insertions in productive TCRs were reported among donors in an Asian-associated ancestry cluster than the roughly 640-donor mean. Correlated functional status among segregating V segments might reflect linkage disequilibrium, but an unknown experimental factor could not be ruled out. In an earlier analysis of approximately 590 of the donors, most TCR beta V segments appeared in productive rearrangements about 87% or about 30% of the time, broadly matching IMGT annotations. Because some donors lacked HLA typing at each locus, the association tests relied only on the typed subset. This cohort had only TCR beta chains sequenced, and the lack of alpha or paired-chain data limited which features could be detected. The only immune exposure information available for the cohort was CMV serostatus. The authors suggested that the approach could potentially be generalized to other disease states and immunological phenotypes. A group of highly shared sequence variants was considered likely to be a technical artifact of the sequencing pipeline. According to a later analysis, parvovirus B19, influenza, CMV and Epstein-Barr virus appeared linked to several top co-occurrence clusters. Some IMGT-functional V segments, including TRBV6-2 and TRBV6-3, could not be distinguished by the 87-base-pair reads and were therefore excluded. In vitro tests confirmed that a few of the cytomegalovirus-associated TCR beta chains recognize cytomegalovirus antigens. A later analysis found that most CMV-associated TCR beta chains appeared HLA-restricted, with HLA associations seemingly driven largely by CMV exposure. In a later analysis, about 17,000 TCR beta sequences were associated with specific HLA alleles at a false discovery rate of 0.05.

The library was prepared using the immunoSEQ multiplex PCR assay. For the multiplex PCR, a mixture combining 60 forward primers for TCR Vbeta segments and 13 reverse primers for TCR Jbeta segments was used. The CDR3 region of rearranged TCR beta genes was amplified from genomic DNA by a multiplex PCR assay. On the Illumina HiSeq System, the amplified TCR beta libraries were sequenced as 87-base-pair reads. In the authors' own workflow: A later analysis tallied roughly 80 million unique TCR beta chains across the roughly 610 repertoires, and about 10 million of those chains were shared by two or more donors. Raw reads were error-corrected and collapsed into unique sequences by a nearest-neighbor algorithm in which closely related sequences were merged to remove PCR and sequencing errors. V, D and J gene segments were assigned by aligning CDR3 sequences to IMGT reference sequences. For a sequence to be retained, a match of at least six nucleotides was required to both a V gene segment and a J gene segment. Rearrangements were called productive when the CDR3 lacked stop codons and stayed in frame with V and J; all others were non-productive. CDR3 was defined according to IMGT convention as the region running from the second conserved V-encoded cysteine to the conserved J-encoded phenylalanine. Sequences without an unambiguous match to a single V gene segment were excluded from the earlier analysis of 500 to 700 of the donors. An earlier analysis of about 590 of the donors classified V segments as functional when productive rearrangements were above 56.7% and as segregating when the standard deviation between donors was above 5%. A statistical classification framework was built to diagnose cytomegalovirus status from the catalog of TCR beta chain sequences. In a later analysis, TCR nucleotide sequences were compared against IMGT/GENE-DB human TR gene sequences so that V and J genes could be assigned. A later analysis assigned CDR3 sequences and most-parsimonious VDJ recombination scenarios with the TCRdist pipeline. In a later analysis, each TCR beta chain was defined by its CDR3 amino acid sequence together with its V-gene family, and reads without a unique V-gene family were excluded. To address suspected cross-contamination and a sequencing artifact, a later analysis removed 592 highly shared, low-generation-probability nucleotide sequences. For each public chain, a later analysis derived a clonal expansion index from normalized ranks of inferred template counts within each repertoire. In a later analysis, generation probabilities were computed with a VDJ recombination model fitted to out-of-frame rearrangements, and the resulting probabilities were checked against IGoR. Hypergeometric tests were used in a later analysis to score TCR-TCR, TCR-HLA and TCR-CMV co-occurrence, with a repertoire-size bias correction applied to the TCR pairs. In a later analysis, false discovery rates were estimated by permuting HLA or CMV assignments 20 times. A later analysis grouped co-occurring TCRs with DBSCAN, adding TCRdist sequence similarity when clustering within HLA-allele-positive subsets. Repertoires with fewer than 30,000 or more than 120,000 public chains, plus five repertoires with anomalous nucleotide sharing, were excluded from co-occurrence clustering. The table was pulled from immuneACCESS by TCRdb, which kept in-frame rearrangements only. Such tables lose some clones; where checked, under half of the loss comes from unresolved V genes, and the rest has no known cause. V and J calls and clone size are as listed in that table; D and trimming were resolved from the DNA. This sample gives some 40,000 clones in total; 45% to 55% of them show up just once. Of the sample, about 6.1% is held by the ten largest clones.

Looking up the germline V gene (reference sequence) yields CDR1 SGHKS and CDR2 YYEKEE. V lost 4 bases and J lost 6 bases; the stretch between them is 17 bases long. The CDR3 covers 14 residues, taking in both the cysteine and the phenylalanine. Only the CDR3 DNA stays, 42 bases, in frame from base 1. The chain employs TRBV5-5 and TRBJ2-7; a tentative D call is TRBD1 (5 bases match). The receptor comes from a woman aged 40 to 49 in good health and CMV-seropositive. Specimen: PBMCs. The nucleotides read TGTGCCAGCAGCCCCTCCGCTGGGCAGGGCGAGCAGTACTTC. Its protein product is CASSPSAGQGEQYF. The full variable domain, with segments outside the CDR3 supplied by the reference TRBV5-5 and TRBJ2-7 proteins, appears as DAGVTQSPTHLIKTRGQQVTLRCSPISGHKSVSWYQQVLGQGPQFIFQYYEKEERGRGNFPDRFSARQFPNYSSELNVNALLLGDSALYLCASSPSAGQGEQYFGPGTRLTVT.